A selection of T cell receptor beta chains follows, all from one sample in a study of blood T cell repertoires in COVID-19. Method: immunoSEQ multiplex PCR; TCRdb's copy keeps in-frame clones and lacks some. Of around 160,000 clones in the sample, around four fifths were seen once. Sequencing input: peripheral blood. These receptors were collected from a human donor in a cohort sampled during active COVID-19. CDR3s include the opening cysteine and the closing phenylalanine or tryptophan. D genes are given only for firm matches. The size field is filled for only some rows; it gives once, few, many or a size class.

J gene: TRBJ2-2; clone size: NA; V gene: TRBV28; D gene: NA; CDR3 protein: CASSPGQISSGELFF; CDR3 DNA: TGTGCCAGCAGTCCCGGACAAATTTCGTCCGGGGAGCTGTTTTTT
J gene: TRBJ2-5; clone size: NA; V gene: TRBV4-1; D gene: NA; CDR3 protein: CASSQDQAVETQYF; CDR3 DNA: TGCGCCAGCAGCCAAGACCAGGCAGTGGAGACCCAGTACTTC
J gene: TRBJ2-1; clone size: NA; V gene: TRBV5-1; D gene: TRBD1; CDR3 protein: CATRNGQGLYNEQFF; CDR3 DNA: TGCGCCACCAGAAATGGACAGGGGCTTTACAATGAGCAGTTCTTC
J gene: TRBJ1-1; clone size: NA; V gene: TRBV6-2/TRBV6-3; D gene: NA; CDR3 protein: CASSRRVTNTEAFF; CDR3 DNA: TGTGCCAGCAGTCGCAGGGTGACGAACACTGAAGCTTTCTTT
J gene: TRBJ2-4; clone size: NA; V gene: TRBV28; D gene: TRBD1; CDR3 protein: CASEDRDRNIQYF; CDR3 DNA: TGTGCCAGTGAAGACCGGGACAGAAACATTCAGTACTTC
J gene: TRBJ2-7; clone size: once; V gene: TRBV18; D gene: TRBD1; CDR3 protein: CASSPQDRGYEQYF; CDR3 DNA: TGTGCCAGCTCACCACAGGACAGGGGGTACGAGCAGTACTTC
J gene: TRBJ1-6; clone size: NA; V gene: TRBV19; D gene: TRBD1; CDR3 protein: CASSILGQGASPLHF; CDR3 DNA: TGTGCCAGTAGTATCCTGGGACAGGGGGCTTCACCCCTCCACTTT
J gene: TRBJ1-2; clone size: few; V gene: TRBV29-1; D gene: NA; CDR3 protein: CSVEEGVAYGYTF; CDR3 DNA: TGCAGCGTTGAAGAAGGGGTGGCTTATGGCTACACCTTC
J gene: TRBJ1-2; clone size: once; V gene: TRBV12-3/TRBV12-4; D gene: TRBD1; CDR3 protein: CASSPDRDGYTF; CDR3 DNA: TGTGCCAGCAGTCCCGACAGGGATGGCTACACCTTC
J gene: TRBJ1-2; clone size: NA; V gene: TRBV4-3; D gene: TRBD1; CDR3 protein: CASSQGRQGAFYGYTF; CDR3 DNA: TGCGCCAGCAGCCAAGGCCGGCAGGGGGCATTCTATGGCTACACCTTC
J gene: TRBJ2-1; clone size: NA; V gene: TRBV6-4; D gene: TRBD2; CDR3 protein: CASSVRGGASNEQFF; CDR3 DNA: TGTGCCAGCAGTGTGCGCGGGGGGGCGTCTAATGAGCAGTTCTTC
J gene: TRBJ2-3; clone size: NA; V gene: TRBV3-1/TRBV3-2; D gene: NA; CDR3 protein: CASSQDPWQGADTQYF; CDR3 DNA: TGTGCCAGCAGCCAAGATCCGTGGCAAGGGGCAGATACGCAGTATTTT
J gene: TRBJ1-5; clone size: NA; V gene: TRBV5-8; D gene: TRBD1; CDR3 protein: CASRGQGGQPQHF; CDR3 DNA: TGTGCCAGCAGAGGACAGGGTGGTCAGCCCCAGCATTTT
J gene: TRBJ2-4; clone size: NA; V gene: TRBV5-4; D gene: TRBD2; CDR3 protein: CASSTGLAVKDIQYF; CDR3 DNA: TGTGCCAGCAGCACGGGACTAGCGGTTAAAGACATTCAGTACTTC
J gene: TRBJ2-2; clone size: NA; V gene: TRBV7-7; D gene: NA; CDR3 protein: CASSLVRGTGELFF; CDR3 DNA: TGTGCTAGCAGCTTGGTCAGAGGGACCGGGGAGCTGTTTTTT
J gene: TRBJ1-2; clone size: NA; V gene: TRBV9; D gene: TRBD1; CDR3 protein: CASSAGTGRYGYTF; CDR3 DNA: TGTGCCAGCAGCGCCGGGACAGGGCGCTATGGCTACACCTTC
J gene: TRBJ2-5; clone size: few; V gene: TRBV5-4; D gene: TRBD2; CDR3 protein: CASSRGGNSQETQYF; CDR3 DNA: TGTGCCAGCAGCCGGGGGGGGAACAGCCAAGAGACCCAGTACTTC
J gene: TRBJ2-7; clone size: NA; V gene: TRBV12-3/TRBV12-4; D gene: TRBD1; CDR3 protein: CASRQGAFYEQYF; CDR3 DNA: TGTGCCAGCCGACAGGGGGCGTTTTACGAGCAGTACTTC
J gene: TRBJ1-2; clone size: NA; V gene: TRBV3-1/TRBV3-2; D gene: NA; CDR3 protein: CASSLLQTARAASLGGYTF; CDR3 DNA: TGTGCCAGCAGCCTCTTGCAAACCGCCAGGGCAGCGAGTTTGGGTGGCTACACCTTC
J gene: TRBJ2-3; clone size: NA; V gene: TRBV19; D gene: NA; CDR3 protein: CASSIDGRGADTQYF; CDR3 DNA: TGTGCCAGTAGTATAGATGGCAGGGGCGCGGATACGCAGTATTTT
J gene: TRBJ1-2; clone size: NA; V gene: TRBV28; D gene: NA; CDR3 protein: CASSPGGYGYTF; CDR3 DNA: TGTGCCAGCAGTCCCGGAGGCTATGGCTACACCTTC
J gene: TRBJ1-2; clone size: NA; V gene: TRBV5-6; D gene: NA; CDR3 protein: CASSQRQMTNYGYTF; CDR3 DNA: TGTGCCAGCAGCCAGAGGCAGATGACTAACTATGGCTACACCTTC
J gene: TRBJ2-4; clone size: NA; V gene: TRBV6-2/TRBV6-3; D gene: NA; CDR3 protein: CASSYQGNIQYF; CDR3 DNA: TGTGCCAGCAGTTACCAGGGAAACATTCAGTACTTC
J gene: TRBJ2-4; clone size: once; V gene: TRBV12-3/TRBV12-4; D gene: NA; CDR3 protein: CASSLGAANIQYF; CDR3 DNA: TGTGCCAGCAGCCTAGGGGCAGCAAACATTCAGTACTTC
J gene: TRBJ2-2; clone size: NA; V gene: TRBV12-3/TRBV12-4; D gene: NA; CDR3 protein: CASSRGTGELFF; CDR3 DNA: TGTGCCAGCTCGCGGGGAACCGGGGAGCTGTTTTTT
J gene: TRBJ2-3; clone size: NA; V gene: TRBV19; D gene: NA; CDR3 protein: CARQGGADTQYF; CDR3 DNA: TGTGCCAGACAGGGTGGAGCAGATACGCAGTATTTT
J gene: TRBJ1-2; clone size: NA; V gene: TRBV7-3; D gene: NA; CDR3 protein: CASSPGGADYGYTF; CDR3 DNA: TGTGCCAGCAGCCCAGGAGGGGCCGACTATGGCTACACCTTC
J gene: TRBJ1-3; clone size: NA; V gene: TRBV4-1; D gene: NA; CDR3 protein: CASSLQGEVGNTIYF; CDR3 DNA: TGCGCCAGCAGCCTACAGGGAGAGGTGGGAAACACCATATATTTT
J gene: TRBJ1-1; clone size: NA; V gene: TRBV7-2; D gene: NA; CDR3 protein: CASSLGTGMNTEAFF; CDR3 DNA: TGTGCCAGCAGCTTAGGTACAGGAATGAACACTGAAGCTTTCTTT
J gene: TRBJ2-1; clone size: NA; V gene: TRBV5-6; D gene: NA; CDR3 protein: CASSWGSGDEQFF; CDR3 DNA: TGTGCCAGCAGCTGGGGATCGGGGGATGAGCAGTTCTTC
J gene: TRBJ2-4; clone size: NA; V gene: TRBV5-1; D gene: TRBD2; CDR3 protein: CASSEGAGGRNIQYF; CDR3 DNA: TGCGCCAGCAGTGAAGGAGCGGGGGGACGGAACATTCAGTACTTC